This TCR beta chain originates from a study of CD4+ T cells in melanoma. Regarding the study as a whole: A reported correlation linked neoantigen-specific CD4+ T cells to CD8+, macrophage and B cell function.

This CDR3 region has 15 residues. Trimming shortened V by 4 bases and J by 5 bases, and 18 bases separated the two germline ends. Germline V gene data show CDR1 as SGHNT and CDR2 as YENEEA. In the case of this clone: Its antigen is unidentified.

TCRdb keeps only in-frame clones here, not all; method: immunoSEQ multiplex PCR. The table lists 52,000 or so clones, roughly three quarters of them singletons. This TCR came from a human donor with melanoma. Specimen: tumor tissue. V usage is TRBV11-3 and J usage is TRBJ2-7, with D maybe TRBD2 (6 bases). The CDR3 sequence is CASSSGSFATDEQYF. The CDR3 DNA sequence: TGTGCCAGCAGCTCCGGGAGTTTCGCCACCGACGAGCAGTACTTC.